This TCR beta chain is from a study of response to subunit inactivated influenza vaccine. From the RT-PCR reads, TCRdb called clonotypes with MiXCR, one entry per CDR3 protein. The top ten clones hold 11% of a sample with 650,000 to 700,000 distinct CDR3 sequences, 15% to 19% of them seen once. The V gene end was trimmed by 3 bases and the J gene end by 3 bases; junction bases not matched to a gene: 4. The CDR3 is 13 amino acids. CDR1 and CDR2 from the germline V gene are SQVTM and ANQGSEA. The sample here was PBMCs from blood, taken approximately 13 days after vaccination. The sequence derives from a man in his forties or fifties who received an inactivated influenza vaccine. V is TRBV29-1 and J is TRBJ2-5, with 7 nucleotides matching TRBD2. CDR3 region: CSVDWAGEETQYF. CDR3 nucleotide sequence: TGCAGCGTTGACTGGGCGGGAGAAGAGACCCAGTACTTC.